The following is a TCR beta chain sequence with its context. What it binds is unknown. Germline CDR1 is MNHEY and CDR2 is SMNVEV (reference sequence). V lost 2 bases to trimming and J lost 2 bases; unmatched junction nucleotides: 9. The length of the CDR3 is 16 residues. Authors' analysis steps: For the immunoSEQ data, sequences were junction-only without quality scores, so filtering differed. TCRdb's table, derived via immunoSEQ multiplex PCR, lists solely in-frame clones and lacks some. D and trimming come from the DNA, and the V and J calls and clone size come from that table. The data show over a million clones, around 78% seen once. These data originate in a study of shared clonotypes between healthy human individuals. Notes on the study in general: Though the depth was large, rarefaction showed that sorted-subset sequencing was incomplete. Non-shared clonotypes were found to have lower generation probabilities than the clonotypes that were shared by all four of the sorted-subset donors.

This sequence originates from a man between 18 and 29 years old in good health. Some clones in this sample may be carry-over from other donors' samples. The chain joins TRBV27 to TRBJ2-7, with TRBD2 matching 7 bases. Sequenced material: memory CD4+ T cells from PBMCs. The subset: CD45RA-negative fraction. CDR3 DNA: TGTGCCAGCAGTTTAAGCGGGAATAAGACCCCCTACGAGCAGTACTTC. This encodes CASSLSGNKTPYEQYF.